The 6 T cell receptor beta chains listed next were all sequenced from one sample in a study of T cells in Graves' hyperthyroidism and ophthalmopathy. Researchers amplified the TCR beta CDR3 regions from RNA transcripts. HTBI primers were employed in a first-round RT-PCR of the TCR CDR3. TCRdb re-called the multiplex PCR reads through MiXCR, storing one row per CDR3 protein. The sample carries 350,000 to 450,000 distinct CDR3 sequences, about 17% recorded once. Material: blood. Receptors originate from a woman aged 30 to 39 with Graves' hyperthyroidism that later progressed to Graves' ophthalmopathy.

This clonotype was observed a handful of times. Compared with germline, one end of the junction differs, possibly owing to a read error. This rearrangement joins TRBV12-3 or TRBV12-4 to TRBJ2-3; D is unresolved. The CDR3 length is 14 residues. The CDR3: CASSSRYSTDTRYF. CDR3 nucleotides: TGTGCCAGCAGTTCTAGATATAGCACAGATACGCGGTATTTT.

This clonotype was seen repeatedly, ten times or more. For the CDR3, the DNA is TGCGCCAGCAGCGTCAGGGGGCACTACGAGCAGTACTTC. Amino acid sequence: CASSVRGHYEQYF. The chain uses TRBV5-1 and TRBJ2-7; TRBD1 matches 8 bases. The germline V gene encodes CDR1 SGHRS and CDR2 YFSETQ. This CDR3 spans 13 amino acids. V lost 4 bases, J lost 3 bases, and 3 bases stayed unmatched.

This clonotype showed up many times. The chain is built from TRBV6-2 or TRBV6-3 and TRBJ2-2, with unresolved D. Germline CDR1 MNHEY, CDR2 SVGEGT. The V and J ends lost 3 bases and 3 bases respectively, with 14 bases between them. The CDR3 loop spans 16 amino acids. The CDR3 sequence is CASSYVGFSDTGELFF. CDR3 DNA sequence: TGTGCCAGCAGTTATGTTGGATTCTCGGACACCGGGGAGCTGTTTTTT.

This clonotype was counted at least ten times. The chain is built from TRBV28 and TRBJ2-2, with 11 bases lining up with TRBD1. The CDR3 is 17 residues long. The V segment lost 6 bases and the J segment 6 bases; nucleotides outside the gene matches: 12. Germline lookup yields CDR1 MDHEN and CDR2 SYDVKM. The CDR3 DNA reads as TGTGCCAGCAGCCCGACTCCGGGACAGGGGGGCGCCGGGGAGCTGTTTTTT. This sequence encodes CASSPTPGQGGAGELFF.

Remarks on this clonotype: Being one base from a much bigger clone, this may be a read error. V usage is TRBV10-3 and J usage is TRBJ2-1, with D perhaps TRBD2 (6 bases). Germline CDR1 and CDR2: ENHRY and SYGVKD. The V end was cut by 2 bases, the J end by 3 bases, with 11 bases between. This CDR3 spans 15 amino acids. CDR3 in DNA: TGTGCCATCAGTGAGCATCTGGGGGGCTACAATGAGCAGTTCTTC. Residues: CAISEHLGGYNEQFF.

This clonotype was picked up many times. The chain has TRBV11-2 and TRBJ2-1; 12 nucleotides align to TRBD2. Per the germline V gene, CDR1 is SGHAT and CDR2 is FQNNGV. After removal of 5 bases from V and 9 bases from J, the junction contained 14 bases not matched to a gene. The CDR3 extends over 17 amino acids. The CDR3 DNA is TGTGCCAGCAGCCGCATTCAGACTAGCGGGGGCTGGGGTGAGCAGTTCTTC. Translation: CASSRIQTSGGWGEQFF.